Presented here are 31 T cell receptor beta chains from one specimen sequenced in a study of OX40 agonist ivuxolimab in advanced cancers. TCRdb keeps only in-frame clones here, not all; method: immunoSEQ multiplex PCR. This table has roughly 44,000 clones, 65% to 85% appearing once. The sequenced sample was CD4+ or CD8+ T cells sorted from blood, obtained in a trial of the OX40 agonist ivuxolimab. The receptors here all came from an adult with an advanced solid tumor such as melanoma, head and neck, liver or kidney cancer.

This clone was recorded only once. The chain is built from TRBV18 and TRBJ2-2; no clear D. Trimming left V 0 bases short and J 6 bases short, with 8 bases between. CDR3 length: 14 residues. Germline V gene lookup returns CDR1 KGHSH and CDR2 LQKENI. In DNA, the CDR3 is TGTGCCAGCTCACCACCAATCGAGGCCGGGGAGCTGTTTTTT. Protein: CASSPPIEAGELFF.

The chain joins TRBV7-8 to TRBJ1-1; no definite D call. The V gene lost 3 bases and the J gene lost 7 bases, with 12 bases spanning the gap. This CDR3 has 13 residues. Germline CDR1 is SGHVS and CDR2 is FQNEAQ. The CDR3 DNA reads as TGTGCCAGCAGCTTGGCAGGAAGCCTTGAAGCTTTCTTT. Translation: CASSLAGSLEAFF.

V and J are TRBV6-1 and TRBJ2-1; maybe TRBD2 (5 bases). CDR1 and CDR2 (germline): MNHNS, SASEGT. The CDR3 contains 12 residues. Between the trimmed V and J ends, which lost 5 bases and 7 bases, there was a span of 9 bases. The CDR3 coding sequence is TGTGCCAGCAGTTGGGAGAGGAATGAGCAGTTCTTC. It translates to CASSWERNEQFF.

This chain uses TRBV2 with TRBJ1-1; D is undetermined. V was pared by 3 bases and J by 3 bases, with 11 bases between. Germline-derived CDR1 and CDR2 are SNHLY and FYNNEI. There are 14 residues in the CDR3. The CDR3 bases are TGTGCCAGCAGTGAGTTCCGGGCGGACACTGAAGCTTTCTTT. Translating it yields CASSEFRADTEAFF.

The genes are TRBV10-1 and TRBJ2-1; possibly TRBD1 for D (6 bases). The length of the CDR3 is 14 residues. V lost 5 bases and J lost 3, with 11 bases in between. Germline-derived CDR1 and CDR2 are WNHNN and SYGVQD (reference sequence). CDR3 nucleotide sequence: TGCGCCAGCAGTAAAAGGGGGTTCTACAATGAGCAGTTCTTC. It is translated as CASSKRGFYNEQFF.

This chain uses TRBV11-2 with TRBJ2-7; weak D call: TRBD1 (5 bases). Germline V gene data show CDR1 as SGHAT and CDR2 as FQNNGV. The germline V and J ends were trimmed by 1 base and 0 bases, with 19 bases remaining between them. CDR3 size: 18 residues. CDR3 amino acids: CASSLGGAVGDPSYEQYF. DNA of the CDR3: TGTGCCAGCAGCTTAGGGGGCGCGGTTGGGGATCCCTCCTACGAGCAGTACTTC.

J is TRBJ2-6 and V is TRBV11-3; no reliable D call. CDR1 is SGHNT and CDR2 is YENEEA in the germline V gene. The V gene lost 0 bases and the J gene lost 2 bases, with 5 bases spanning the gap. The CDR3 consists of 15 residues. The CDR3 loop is CASSLDGAGANVLTF. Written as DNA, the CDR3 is TGTGCCAGCAGCTTAGACGGAGCTGGGGCCAACGTCCTGACTTTC. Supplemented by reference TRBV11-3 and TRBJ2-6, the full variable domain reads EAGVVQSPRYKIIEKKQPVAFWCNPISGHNTLYWYLQNLGQGPELLIRYENEEAVDDSQLPKDRFSAERLKGVDSTLKIQPAELGDSAVYLCASSLDGAGANVLTFGAGSRLTVL.

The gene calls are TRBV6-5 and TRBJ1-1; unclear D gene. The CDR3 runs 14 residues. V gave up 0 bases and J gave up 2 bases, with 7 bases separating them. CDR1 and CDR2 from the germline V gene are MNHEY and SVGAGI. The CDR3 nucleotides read TGTGCCAGCAGTTACTCGGATAGCAACACTGAAGCTTTCTTT. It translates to CASSYSDSNTEAFF.

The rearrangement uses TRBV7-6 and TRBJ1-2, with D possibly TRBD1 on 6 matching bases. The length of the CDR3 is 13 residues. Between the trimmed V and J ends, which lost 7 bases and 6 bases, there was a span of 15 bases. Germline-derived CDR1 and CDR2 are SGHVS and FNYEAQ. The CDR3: CASTLQGLNGYTF. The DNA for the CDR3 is TGTGCCAGCACCTTGCAGGGGTTAAATGGCTACACCTTC.

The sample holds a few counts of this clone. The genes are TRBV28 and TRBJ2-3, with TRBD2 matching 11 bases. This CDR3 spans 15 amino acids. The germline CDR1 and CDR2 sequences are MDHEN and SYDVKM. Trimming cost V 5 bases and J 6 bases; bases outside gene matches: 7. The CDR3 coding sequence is TGTGCCAGCAGTCTTAGCGGGAGGGCTACTGATACGCAGTATTTT. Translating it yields CASSLSGRATDTQYF.

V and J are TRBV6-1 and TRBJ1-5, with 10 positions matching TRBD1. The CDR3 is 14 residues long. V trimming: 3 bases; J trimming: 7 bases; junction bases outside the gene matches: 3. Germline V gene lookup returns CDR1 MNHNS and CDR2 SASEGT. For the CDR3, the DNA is TGTGCCAGCAGTGAGGGGACAGGGGAGCAGCCCCAGCATTTT. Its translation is CASSEGTGEQPQHF.

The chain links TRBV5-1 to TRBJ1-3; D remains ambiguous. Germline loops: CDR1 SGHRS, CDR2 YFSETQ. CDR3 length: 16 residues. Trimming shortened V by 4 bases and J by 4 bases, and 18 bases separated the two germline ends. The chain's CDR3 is CASSLNLGPSGNTIYF. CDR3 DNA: TGCGCCAGCAGCCTTAATCTTGGCCCCTCGGGAAACACCATATATTTT.

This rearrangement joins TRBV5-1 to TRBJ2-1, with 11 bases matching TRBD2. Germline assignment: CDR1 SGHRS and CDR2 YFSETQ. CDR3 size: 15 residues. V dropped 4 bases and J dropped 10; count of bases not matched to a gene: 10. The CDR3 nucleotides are TGCGCCAGCAGCCCGAATAGCGGGAGGGCCGCGGAGCAGTTCTTC. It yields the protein CASSPNSGRAAEQFF.

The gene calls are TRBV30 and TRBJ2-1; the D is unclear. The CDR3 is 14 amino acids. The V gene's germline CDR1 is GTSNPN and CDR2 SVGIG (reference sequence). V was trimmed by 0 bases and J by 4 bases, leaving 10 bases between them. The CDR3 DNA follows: TGTGCCTGGAGTGTGGGTGGGATGTACAATGAGCAGTTCTTC. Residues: CAWSVGGMYNEQFF.

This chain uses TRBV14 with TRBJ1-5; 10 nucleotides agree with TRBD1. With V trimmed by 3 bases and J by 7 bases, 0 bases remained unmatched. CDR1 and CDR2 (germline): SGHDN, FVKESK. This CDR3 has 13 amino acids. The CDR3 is CASSQDRGQPQHF. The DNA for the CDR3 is TGTGCCAGCAGCCAGGACAGGGGGCAGCCCCAGCATTTT.

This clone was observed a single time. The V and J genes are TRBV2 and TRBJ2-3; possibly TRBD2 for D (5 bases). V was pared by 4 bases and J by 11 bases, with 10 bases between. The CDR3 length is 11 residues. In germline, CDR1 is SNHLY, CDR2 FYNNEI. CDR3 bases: TGTGCCAGCAGTGGAGGACTGCAGCAGTATTTT. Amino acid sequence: CASSGGLQQYF.

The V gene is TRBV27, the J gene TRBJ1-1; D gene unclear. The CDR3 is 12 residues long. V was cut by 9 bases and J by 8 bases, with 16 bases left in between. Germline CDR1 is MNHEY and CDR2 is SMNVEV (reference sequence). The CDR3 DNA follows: TGTGCCAGTGTGGAAGAAAAGCCCGAAGCTTTCTTT. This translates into CASVEEKPEAFF.

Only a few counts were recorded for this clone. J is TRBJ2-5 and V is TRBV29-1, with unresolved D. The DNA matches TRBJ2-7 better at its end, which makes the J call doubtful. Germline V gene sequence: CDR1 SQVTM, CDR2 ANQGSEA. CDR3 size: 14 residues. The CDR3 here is CSVRSDLATYEQYF. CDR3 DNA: TGCAGCGTTCGCAGTGACCTTGCGACGTACGAGCAGTACTTC.

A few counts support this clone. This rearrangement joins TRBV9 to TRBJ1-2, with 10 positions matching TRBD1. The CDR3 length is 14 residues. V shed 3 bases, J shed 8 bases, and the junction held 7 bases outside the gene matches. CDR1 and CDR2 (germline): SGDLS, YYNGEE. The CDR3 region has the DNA TGTGCCAGCAGCGCAACGACAGGGGGCAGAGGCTACACCTTC. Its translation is CASSATTGGRGYTF.

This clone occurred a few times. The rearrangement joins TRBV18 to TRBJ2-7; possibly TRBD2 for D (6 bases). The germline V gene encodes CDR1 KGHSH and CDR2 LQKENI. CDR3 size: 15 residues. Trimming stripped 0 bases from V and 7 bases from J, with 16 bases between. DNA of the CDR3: TGTGCCAGCTCACCACCTTCAGGAAAGGGGAGGGAGCAGTACTTC. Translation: CASSPPSGKGREQYF.

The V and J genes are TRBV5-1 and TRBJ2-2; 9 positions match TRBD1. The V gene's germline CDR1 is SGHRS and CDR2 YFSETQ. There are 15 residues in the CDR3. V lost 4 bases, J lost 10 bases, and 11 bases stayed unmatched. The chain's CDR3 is CASSQGQGDGLELFF. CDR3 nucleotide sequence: TGCGCCAGCAGCCAGGGACAGGGAGATGGTTTGGAGCTGTTTTTT.

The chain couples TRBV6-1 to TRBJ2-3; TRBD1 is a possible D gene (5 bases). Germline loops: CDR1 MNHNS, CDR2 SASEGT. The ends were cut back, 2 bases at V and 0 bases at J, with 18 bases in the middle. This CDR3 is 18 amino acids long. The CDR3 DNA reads TGTGCCAGCAGTGAAACGAGACAGATCCTCCCTAGCACAGATACGCAGTATTTT. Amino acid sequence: CASSETRQILPSTDTQYF.

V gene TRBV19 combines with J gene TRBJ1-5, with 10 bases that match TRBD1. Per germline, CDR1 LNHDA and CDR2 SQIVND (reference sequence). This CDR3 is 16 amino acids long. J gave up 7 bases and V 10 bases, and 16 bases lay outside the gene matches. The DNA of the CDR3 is TGTGCCACTTTGGGTGCCGGGACAGGGGTGGAACAGCCCCAGCATTTT. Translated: CATLGAGTGVEQPQHF.

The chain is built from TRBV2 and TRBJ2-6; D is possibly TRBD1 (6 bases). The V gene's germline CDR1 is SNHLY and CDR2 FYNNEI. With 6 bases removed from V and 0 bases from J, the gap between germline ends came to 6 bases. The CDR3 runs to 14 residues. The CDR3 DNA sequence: TGTGCCAGCAGGGACAGCTCTGGGGCCAACGTCCTGACTTTC. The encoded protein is CASRDSSGANVLTF.

The CDR3 here is CASRVPGNSYEQYF. DNA for the CDR3: TGTGCCAGCAGGGTTCCAGGAAACTCCTACGAGCAGTACTTC. This chain connects TRBV2 to TRBJ2-7; D unresolved. Germline CDR1 is SNHLY and CDR2 is FYNNEI. This CDR3 is 14 amino acids long. V lost 6 bases and J lost 0, with 12 bases in between.

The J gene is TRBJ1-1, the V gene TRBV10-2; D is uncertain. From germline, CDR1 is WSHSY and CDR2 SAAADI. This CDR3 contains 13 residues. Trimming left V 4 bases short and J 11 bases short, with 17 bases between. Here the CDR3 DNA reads TGCGCCAGCAGTGCCAGGACGGTCCCGAGGGCTTTCTTT. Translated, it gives CASSARTVPRAFF.

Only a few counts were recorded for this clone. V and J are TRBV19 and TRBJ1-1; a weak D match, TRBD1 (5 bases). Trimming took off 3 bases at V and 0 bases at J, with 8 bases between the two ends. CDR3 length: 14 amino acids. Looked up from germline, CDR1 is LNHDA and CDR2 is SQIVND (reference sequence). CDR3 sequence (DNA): TGTGCCAGTAGTATCACGGGGGTGAACACTGAAGCTTTCTTT. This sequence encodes CASSITGVNTEAFF. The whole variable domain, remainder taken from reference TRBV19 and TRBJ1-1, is DGGITQSPKYLFRKEGQNVTLSCEQNLNHDAMYWYRQDPGQGLRLIYYSQIVNDFQKGDIAEGYSVSREKKESFPLTVTSAQKNPTAFYLCASSITGVNTEAFFGQGTRLTVV.

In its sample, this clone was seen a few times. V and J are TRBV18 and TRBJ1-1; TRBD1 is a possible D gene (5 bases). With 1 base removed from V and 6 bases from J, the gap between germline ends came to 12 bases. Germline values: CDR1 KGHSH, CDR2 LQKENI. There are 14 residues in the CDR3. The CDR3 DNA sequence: TGTGCCAGCTCACCACGGGCCAGGGATGCTGAAGCTTTCTTT. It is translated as CASSPRARDAEAFF.

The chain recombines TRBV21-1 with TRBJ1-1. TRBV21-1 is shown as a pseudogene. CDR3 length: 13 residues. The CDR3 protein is CASSKGGSTEAFF. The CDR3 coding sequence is TGTGCCAGCAGCAAAGGGGGGTCCACTGAAGCTTTCTTT.

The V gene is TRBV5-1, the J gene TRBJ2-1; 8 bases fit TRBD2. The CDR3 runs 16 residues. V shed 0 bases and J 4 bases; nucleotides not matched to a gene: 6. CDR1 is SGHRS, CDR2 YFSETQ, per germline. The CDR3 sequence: CASSLDGSGTYNEQFF. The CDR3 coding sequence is TGCGCCAGCAGCTTGGATGGTAGCGGGACGTACAATGAGCAGTTCTTC.

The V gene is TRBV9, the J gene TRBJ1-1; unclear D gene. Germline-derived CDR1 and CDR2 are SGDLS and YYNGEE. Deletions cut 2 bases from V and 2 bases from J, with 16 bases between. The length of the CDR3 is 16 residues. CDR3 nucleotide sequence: TGTGCCAGCAGCGTCGGCTCTGGTGGGAGAAACACTGAAGCTTTCTTT. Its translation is CASSVGSGGRNTEAFF.